This T cell receptor beta chain was sequenced in a study of spatial heterogeneity in lung cancer. Study overall: Consistent detection of more beta-chain than alpha-chain sequences was observed.

The time point is: sample taken at primary tumor resection. From tumor, nontumor lung or frozen PBMC, whole RNA was taken unsorted for sequencing. Every TCR cDNA molecule carried a tag that served as a unique molecular identifier. TCRdb ran MiXCR on the 5' RACE reads and lists one entry per CDR3 protein. The sample contains about 92,000 distinct CDR3 sequences, about 12% of which appear only once. Study outcomes and limitations: Ubiquitous expanded tumor TCRs surfaced in blood more at resection than they did at follow-up.

Germline V gene data show CDR1 as SEHNR and CDR2 as FQNEAQ (reference sequence). This CDR3 is built from 12 residues. Trimming took off 5 bases at V and 6 bases at J, with 11 bases between the two ends. Ten or more counts support this clonotype. What it binds is unknown. This receptor was taken from a male donor with early-stage non-small cell lung cancer. The specimen comprised PBMCs, sampled at surgery. The chain is built from TRBV7-9 and TRBJ2-7; no definite D call. The CDR3 DNA reads TGTGCCAGCAGCCGAGACGAAGCCGAGCAGTACTTC. It specifies CASSRDEAEQYF.